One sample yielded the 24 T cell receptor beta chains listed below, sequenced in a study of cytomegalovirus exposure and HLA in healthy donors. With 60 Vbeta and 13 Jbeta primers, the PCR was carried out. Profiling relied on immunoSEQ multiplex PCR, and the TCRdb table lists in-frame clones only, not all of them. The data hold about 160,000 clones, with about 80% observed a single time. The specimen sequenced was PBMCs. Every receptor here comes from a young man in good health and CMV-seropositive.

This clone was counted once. This CDR3 reads CASSVPGPGNTIYF. CDR3 nucleotide sequence: TGTGCCAGCAGCGTACCAGGGCCTGGAAACACCATATATTTT. This chain joins TRBV9 and TRBJ1-3; weak D call: TRBD1 (5 bases). Germline V gene data show CDR1 as SGDLS and CDR2 as YYNGEE. The CDR3 consists of 14 residues. V lost 1 base to trimming and J lost 2 bases, with 7 bases between them.

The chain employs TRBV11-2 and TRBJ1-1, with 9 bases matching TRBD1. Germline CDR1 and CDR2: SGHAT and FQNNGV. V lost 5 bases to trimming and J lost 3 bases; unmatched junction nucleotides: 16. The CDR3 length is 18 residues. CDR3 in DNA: TGTGCCAGCAGCACCACAGGGGGCGTGAATTTGGGGGACACTGAAGCTTTCTTT. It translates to CASSTTGGVNLGDTEAFF.

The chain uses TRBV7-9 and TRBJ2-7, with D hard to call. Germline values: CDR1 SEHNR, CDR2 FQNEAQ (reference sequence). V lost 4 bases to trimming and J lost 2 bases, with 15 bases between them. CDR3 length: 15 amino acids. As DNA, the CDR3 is TGTGCCAGCAGCTCCCCGGAGCCCGGTGCCTACGAGCAGTACTTC. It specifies CASSSPEPGAYEQYF.

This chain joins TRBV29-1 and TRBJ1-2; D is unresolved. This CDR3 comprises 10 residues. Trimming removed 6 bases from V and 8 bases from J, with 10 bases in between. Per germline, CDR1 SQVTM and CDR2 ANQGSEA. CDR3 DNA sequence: TGCAGCGTCTCTAATCGGGGCTACACCTTC. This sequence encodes CSVSNRGYTF.

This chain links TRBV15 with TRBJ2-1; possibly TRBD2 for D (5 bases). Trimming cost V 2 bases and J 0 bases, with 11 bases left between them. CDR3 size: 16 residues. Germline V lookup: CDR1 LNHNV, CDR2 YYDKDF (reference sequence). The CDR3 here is CATSRSAESSYNEQFF. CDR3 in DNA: TGTGCCACCAGCAGATCAGCGGAAAGCTCCTACAATGAGCAGTTCTTC.

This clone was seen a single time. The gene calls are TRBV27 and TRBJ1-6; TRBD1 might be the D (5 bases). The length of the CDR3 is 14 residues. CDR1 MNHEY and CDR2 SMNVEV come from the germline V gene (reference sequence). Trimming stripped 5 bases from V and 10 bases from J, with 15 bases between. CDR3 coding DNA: TGTGCCAGCAGTCCATCGGGACTCTCGTCACCCCTCCACTTT. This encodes CASSPSGLSSPLHF.

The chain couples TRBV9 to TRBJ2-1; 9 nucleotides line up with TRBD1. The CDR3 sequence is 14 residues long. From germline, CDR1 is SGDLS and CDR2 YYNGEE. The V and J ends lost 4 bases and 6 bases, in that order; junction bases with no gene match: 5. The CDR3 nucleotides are TGTGCCAGCAGCCCGACAGGGGGGAGCAATGAGCAGTTCTTC. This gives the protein CASSPTGGSNEQFF.

CDR3 bases: TGTGCCAGCAGCGGGACAGGGGGCTATGGCTACACCTTC. Protein sequence: CASSGTGGYGYTF. The chain couples TRBV9 to TRBJ1-2; 10 bases line up with TRBD1. The V and J ends lost 3 bases and 4 bases, in that order; junction bases with no gene match: 0. There are 13 residues in the CDR3. Germline lookup yields CDR1 SGDLS and CDR2 YYNGEE.

As DNA, the CDR3 is TGTGCCAGCAGACTGACTAGAGAGCCAGATACGCAGTATTTT. Translated, it gives CASRLTREPDTQYF. This chain links TRBV5-6 with TRBJ2-3; tentatively, D is TRBD2 (6 bases). This CDR3 spans 14 amino acids. Trimming shortened V by 5 bases and J by 4 bases, and 14 bases separated the two germline ends. Germline CDR1 reads SGHDT; CDR2 reads YYEEEE.

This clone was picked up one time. The CDR3 DNA follows: TGTGCCAGCAGTGACCCAGGGGGTCGCTATGGCTACACCTTC. Amino acid sequence: CASSDPGGRYGYTF. The rearrangement uses TRBV6-4 and TRBJ1-2; 7 nucleotides agree with TRBD1. V shed 2 bases and J 4 bases; nucleotides not matched to a gene: 4. Looked up from germline, CDR1 is MRHNA and CDR2 is SNTAGT. This CDR3 spans 14 amino acids.

Written as DNA, the CDR3 is TGCGCCAGCAGCCTAAAGACAGGGGGCAACGCTGAAGCTTTCTTT. It encodes CASSLKTGGNAEAFF. V is TRBV5-1 and J is TRBJ1-1; TRBD1 aligns across 10 bases. The germline V gene has CDR1 SGHRS and CDR2 YFSETQ. The CDR3 runs 15 residues. Trimming took 4 bases from V and 6 from J; bases not matched to a gene: 9.

The CDR3 region has the DNA TGTGCCAGCAGCTTCCCTGCGGATGCAGCCTCCGAGCAGTACTTC. It specifies CASSFPADAASEQYF. The chain joins TRBV5-5 to TRBJ2-7; no clear D. This CDR3 comprises 15 residues. The V gene's germline CDR1 is SGHKS and CDR2 YYEKEE (reference sequence). V dropped 2 bases and J dropped 6 bases, with 18 bases sitting between them. The full variable domain, with the rest looked up from reference TRBV5-5 and TRBJ2-7, is DAGVTQSPTHLIKTRGQQVTLRCSPISGHKSVSWYQQVLGQGPQFIFQYYEKEERGRGNFPDRFSARQFPNYSSELNVNALLLGDSALYLCASSFPADAASEQYFGPGTRLTVT.

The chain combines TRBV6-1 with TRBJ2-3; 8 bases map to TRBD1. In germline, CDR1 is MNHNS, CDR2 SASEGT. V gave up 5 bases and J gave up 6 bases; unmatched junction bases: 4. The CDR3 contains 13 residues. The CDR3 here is CASSFRGQDTQYF. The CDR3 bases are TGTGCCAGCAGTTTCAGGGGGCAGGATACGCAGTATTTT.

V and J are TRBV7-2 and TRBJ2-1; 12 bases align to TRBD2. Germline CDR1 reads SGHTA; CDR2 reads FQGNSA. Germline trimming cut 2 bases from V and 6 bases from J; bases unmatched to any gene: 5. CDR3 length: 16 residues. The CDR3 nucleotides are TGTGCCAGCAGCTTAAGATTGACTAGCGGGAGCAATGAGCAGTTCTTC. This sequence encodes CASSLRLTSGSNEQFF.

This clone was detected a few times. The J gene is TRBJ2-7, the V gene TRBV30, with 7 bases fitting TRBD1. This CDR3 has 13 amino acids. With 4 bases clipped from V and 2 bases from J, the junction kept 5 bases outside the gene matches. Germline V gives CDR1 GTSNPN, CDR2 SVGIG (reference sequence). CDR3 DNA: TGTGCCTGGATTGACAGGGAACCCTACGAGCAGTACTTC. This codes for CAWIDREPYEQYF.

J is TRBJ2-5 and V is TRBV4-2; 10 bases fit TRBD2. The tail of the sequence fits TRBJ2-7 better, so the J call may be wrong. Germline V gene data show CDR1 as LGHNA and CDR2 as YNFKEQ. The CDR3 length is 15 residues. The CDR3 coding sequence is TGTGCCAGCAGCCCTAGCGGGAGCAACTCCTACGAGCAGTACTTC. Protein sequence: CASSPSGSNSYEQYF.

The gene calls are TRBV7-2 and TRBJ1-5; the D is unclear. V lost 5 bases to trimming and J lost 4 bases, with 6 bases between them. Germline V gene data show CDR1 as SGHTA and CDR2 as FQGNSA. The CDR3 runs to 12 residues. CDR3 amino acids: CASSSTNQPQHF. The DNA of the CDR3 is TGTGCCAGCAGCAGTACAAATCAGCCCCAGCATTTT.

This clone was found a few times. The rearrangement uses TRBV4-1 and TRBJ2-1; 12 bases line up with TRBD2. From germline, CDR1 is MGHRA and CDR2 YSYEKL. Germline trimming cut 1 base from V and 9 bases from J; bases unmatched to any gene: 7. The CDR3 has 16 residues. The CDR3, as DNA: TGCGCCAGCAGCCAAGGGCTAGCGGGAGGGCCTGGTGAGCAGTTCTTC. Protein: CASSQGLAGGPGEQFF.

The chain's CDR3 is CASSPSGGENYYGYTF. DNA of the CDR3: TGTGCCAGCAGTCCTTCCGGGGGGGAAAACTACTATGGCTACACCTTC. This chain links TRBV27 with TRBJ1-2; a possible D gene is TRBD1 (5 bases). Trimming pared 5 bases from V and 3 bases from J, leaving 19 bases between. CDR3 size: 16 residues. Per the germline V gene, CDR1 is MNHEY and CDR2 is SMNVEV (reference sequence).

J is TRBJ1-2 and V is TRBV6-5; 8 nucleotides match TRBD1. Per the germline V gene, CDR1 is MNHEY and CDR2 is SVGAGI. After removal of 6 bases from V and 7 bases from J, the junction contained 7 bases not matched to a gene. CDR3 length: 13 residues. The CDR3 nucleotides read TGTGCCAGCAGAATGCAGGGGGCCAGTGGCTACACCTTC. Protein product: CASRMQGASGYTF.

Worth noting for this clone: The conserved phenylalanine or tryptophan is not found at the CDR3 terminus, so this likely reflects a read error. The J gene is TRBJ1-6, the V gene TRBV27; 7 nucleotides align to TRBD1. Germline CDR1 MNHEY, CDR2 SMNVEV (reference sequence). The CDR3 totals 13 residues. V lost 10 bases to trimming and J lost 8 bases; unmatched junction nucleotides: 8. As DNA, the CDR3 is TGTGCCACCGCTCTTACAGGGGATTCACCCCTCCACCTT. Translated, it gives CATALTGDSPLHL.

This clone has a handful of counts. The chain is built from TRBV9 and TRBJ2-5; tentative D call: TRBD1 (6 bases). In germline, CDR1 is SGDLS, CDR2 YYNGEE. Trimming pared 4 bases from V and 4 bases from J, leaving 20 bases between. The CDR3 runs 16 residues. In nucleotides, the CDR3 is TGTGCCAGCAGCCCACTCCCTGTGGGGGCTGGAGAGACCCAGTACTTC. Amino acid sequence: CASSPLPVGAGETQYF.

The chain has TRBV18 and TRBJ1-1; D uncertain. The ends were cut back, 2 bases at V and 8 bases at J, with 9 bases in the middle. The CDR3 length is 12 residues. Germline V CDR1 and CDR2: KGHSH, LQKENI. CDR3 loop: CASSPGGPEAFF. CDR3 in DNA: TGTGCCAGCTCACCAGGAGGGCCGGAAGCTTTCTTT.

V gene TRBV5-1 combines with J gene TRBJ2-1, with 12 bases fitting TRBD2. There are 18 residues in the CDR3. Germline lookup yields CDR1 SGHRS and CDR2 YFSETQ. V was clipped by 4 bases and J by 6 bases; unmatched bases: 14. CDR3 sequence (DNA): TGCGCCAGCAGCCCGGGACTAGCGGGTTGGGATACTGGCAATGAGCAGTTCTTC. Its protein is CASSPGLAGWDTGNEQFF. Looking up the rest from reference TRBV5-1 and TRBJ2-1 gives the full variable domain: KAGVTQTPRYLIKTRGQQVTLSCSPISGHRSVSWYQQTPGQGLQFLFEYFSETQRNKGNFPGRFSGRQFSNSRSEMNVSTLELGDSALYLCASSPGLAGWDTGNEQFFGPGTRLTVL.